This T cell receptor (beta chain) was recorded in a study of blood T cell repertoires in COVID-19. Study summary: T cells, B-cell-depleted T cells, or PBMCs supplied cDNA or gDNA.

V was clipped by 3 bases and J by 3 bases, with 7 bases between them. CDR1 and CDR2 (germline): KGHSH, LQKENI. This CDR3 is built from 13 residues. In the study's own analysis: How many nucleated cells were present was estimated from reference gene primer amplification. Some clones are missing from TCRdb's copy, which holds only in-frame ones; the method was immunoSEQ multiplex PCR. D and trimming were read from the DNA, whereas the V and J calls and clone size are those reported in that table. The sample includes 70,000 to 80,000 clones, roughly nine tenths of them seen just once. Sequences were obtained from peripheral blood. This receptor was identified in a man older than 75 in a cohort sampled during active COVID-19. The chain is built from TRBV18 and TRBJ2-3; D unresolved. CDR3 amino acids: CASSPSITDTQYF. CDR3 in DNA: TGTGCCAGCTCACCTTCTATTACAGATACGCAGTATTTT.